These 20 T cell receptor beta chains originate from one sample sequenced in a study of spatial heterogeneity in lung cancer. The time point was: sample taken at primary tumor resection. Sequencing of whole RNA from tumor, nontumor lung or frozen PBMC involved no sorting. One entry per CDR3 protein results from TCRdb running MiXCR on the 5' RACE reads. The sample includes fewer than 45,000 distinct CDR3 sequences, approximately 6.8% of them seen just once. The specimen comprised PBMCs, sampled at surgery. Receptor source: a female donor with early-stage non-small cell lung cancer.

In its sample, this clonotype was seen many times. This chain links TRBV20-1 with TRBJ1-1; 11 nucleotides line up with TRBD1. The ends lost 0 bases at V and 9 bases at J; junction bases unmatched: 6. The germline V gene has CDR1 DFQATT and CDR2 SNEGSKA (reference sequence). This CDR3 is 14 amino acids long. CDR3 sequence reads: CSARDKGQGAQAFF. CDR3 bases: TGCAGTGCTAGAGATAAAGGACAGGGGGCTCAAGCTTTCTTT.

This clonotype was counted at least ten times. CDR3 sequence reads: CASSYRVGNEQFF. The CDR3 bases are TGTGCCAGCAGCTACAGGGTAGGCAATGAGCAGTTCTTC. The chain carries TRBV6-5 and TRBJ2-1, with a weak D call TRBD1 (6 bases). Trimming shortened V by 6 bases and J by 6 bases, and 12 bases separated the two germline ends. Looked up from germline, CDR1 is MNHEY and CDR2 is SVGAGI. The CDR3 has 13 residues.

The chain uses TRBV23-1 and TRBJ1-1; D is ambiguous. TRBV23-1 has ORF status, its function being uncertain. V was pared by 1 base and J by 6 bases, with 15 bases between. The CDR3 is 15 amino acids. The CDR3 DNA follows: TGCGCCAGCAGTCAATTGGGCCGTAGGAGGGCTGAAGCTTTCTTT. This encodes CASSQLGRRRAEAFF.

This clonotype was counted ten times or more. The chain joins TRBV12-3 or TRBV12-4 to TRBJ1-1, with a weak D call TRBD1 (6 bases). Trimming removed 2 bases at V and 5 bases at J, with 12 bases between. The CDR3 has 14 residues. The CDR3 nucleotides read TGTGCCAGCAGTTTAAGGGGGTCGGGTACTGAAGCTTTCTTT. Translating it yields CASSLRGSGTEAFF.

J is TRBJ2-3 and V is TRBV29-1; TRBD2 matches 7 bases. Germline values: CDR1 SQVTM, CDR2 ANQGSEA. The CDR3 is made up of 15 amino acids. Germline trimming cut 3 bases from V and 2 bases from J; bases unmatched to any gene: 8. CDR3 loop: CSVDQASGTTDTQYF. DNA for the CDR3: TGCAGCGTTGATCAGGCTAGCGGAACCACAGATACGCAGTATTTT.

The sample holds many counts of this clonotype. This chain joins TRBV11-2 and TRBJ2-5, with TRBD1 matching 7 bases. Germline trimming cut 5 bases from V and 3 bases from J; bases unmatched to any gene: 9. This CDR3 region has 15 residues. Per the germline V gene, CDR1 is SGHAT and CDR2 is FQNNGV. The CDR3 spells CASSPTRTGKETQYF. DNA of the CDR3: TGTGCCAGCAGCCCTACCCGGACAGGAAAAGAGACCCAGTACTTC. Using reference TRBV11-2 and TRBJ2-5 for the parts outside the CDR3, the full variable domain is EAGVAQSPRYKIIEKRQSVAFWCNPISGHATLYWYQQILGQGPKLLIQFQNNGVVDDSQLPKDRFSAERLKGVDSTLKIQPAKLEDSAVYLCASSPTRTGKETQYFGPGTRLLVL.

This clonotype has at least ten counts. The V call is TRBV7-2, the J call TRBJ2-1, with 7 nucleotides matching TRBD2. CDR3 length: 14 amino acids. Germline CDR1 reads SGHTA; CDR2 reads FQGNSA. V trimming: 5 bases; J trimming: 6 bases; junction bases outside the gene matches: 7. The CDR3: CASSHPSGSNEQFF. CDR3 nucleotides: TGTGCCAGCAGCCACCCTAGCGGCAGCAATGAGCAGTTCTTC.

In DNA form, the CDR3 reads TGTGCCAGCATCCCCGATCAGCCCCAGCATTTT. This sequence encodes CASIPDQPQHF. This chain joins TRBV27 and TRBJ1-5; D not resolved. Germline values: CDR1 MNHEY, CDR2 SMNVEV (reference sequence). V was trimmed by 7 bases and J by 5 bases, leaving 6 bases between them. This CDR3 is built from 11 residues.

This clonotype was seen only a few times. The CDR3, as DNA: TGTGCCAGCAGCCAAGTCCTATCAGGGGCCTACGAGCAGTACTTC. It translates to CASSQVLSGAYEQYF. V usage is TRBV14 and J usage is TRBJ2-7; TRBD1 might be the D (6 bases). There are 15 residues in the CDR3. V lost 1 base to trimming and J lost 2 bases, with 12 bases between them. The V gene's germline CDR1 is SGHDN and CDR2 FVKESK.

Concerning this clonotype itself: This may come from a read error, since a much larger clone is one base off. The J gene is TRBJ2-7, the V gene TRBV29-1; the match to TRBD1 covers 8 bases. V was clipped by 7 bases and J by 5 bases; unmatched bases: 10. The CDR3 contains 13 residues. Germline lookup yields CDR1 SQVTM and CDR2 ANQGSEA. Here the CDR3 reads CSAMTGERDEQYF. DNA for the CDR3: TGCAGCGCCATGACAGGGGAAAGGGACGAGCAGTACTTC.

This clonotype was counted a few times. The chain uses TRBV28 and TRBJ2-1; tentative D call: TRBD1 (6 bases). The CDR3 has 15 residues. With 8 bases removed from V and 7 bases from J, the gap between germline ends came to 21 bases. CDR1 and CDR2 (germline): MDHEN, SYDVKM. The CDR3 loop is CASLSSPRTVNEQFF. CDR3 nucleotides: TGTGCCAGCCTGAGTTCCCCGAGGACAGTAAATGAGCAGTTCTTC. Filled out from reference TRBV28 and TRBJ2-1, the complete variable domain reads DVKVTQSSRYLVKRTGEKVFLECVQDMDHENMFWYRQDPGLGLRLIYFSYDVKMKEKGDIPEGYSVSREKKERFSLILESASTNQTSMYLCASLSSPRTVNEQFFGPGTRLTVL.

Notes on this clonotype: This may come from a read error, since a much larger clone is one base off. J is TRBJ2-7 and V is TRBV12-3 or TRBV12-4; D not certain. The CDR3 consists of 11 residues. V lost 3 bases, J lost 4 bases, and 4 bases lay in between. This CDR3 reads CASSLMYEQYF. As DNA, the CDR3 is TGTGCCAGCAGTTTGATGTACGAGCAGTACTTC.

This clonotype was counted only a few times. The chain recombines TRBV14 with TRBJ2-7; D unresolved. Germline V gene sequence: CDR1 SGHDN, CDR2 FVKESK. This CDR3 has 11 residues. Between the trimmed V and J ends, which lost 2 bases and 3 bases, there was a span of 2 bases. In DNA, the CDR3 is TGTGCCAGCAGCCAAAACTACGAGCAGTACTTC. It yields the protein CASSQNYEQYF.

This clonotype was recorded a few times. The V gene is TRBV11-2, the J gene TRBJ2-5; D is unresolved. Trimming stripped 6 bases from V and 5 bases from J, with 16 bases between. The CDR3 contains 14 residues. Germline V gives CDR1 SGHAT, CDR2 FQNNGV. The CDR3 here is CASRPPISWETQYF. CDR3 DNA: TGTGCCAGCAGACCCCCTATCTCCTGGGAGACCCAGTACTTC. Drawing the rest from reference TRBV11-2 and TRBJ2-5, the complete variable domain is EAGVAQSPRYKIIEKRQSVAFWCNPISGHATLYWYQQILGQGPKLLIQFQNNGVVDDSQLPKDRFSAERLKGVDSTLKIQPAKLEDSAVYLCASRPPISWETQYFGPGTRLLVL.

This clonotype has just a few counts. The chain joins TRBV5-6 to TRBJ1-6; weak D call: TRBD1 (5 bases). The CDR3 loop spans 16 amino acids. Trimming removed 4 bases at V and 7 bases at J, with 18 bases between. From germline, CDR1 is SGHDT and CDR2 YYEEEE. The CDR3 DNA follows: TGTGCCAGCAGCACCCCCGGGGCAGGGAAGAATTCACCCCTCCACTTT. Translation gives CASSTPGAGKNSPLHF.

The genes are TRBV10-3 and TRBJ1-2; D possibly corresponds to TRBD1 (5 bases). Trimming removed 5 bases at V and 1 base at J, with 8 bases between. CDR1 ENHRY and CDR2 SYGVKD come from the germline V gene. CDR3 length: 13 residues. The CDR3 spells CAISFRDNYGYTF. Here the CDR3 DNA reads TGTGCCATCAGTTTCAGGGATAACTATGGCTACACCTTC.

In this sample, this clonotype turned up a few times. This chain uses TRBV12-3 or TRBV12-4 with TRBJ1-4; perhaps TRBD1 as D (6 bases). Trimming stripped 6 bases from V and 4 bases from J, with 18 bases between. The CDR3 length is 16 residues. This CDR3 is CASSQGIAGFNEKLFF. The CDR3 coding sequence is TGTGCCAGCAGCCAGGGGATTGCGGGGTTTAATGAAAAACTGTTTTTT.

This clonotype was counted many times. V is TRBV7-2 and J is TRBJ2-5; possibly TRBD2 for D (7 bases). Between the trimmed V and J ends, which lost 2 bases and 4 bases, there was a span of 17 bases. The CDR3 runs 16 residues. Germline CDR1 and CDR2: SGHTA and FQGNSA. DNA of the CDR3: TGTGCCAGCAGCTTACGGGGGGCGGGATCAGCAGAGACCCAGTACTTC. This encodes CASSLRGAGSAETQYF.

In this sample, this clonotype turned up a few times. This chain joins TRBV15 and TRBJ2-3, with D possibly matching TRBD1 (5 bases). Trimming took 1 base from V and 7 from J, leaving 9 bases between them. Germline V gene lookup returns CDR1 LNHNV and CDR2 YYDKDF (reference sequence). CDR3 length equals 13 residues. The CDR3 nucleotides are TGTGCCACCAGCAGAGTTTCAGGGTATACGCAGTATTTT. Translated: CATSRVSGYTQYF.

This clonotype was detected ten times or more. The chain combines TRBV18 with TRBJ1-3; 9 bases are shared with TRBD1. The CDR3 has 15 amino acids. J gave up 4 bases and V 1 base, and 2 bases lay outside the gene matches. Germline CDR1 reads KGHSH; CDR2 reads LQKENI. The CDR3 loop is CASSPQGQGGNTIYF. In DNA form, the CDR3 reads TGTGCCAGCTCACCACAGGGACAGGGAGGAAACACCATATATTTT.